The T cell receptor beta chain under discussion was sequenced for a study of blood T cell repertoires in COVID-19. Study in general: T cells, B-cell-depleted T cells, or PBMCs provided the cDNA or gDNA that served as material.

Allocation to cohorts depended on clinical history reported by the participants. The CDR3 covers 16 residues. Trimming took off 1 base at V and 0 bases at J, with 13 bases between the two ends. CDR1 and CDR2 from the germline V gene are SGHRS and YFSETQ. Assay used: immunoSEQ multiplex PCR; TCRdb lists only in-frame clones, some missing. The sample carries 300,000 or so clones, approximately 89% recorded once. The receptor was derived from a woman aged 45-65 years who had been exposed to COVID-19. The sequencing sample was made of PBMCs or T cells enriched from blood (not recorded which). The chain employs TRBV5-1 and TRBJ1-1; tentative D call: TRBD1 (6 bases). The CDR3 loop reads CASSLSTGTLNTEAFF. The CDR3 bases are TGCGCCAGCAGCTTGTCCACCGGGACACTGAACACTGAAGCTTTCTTT.